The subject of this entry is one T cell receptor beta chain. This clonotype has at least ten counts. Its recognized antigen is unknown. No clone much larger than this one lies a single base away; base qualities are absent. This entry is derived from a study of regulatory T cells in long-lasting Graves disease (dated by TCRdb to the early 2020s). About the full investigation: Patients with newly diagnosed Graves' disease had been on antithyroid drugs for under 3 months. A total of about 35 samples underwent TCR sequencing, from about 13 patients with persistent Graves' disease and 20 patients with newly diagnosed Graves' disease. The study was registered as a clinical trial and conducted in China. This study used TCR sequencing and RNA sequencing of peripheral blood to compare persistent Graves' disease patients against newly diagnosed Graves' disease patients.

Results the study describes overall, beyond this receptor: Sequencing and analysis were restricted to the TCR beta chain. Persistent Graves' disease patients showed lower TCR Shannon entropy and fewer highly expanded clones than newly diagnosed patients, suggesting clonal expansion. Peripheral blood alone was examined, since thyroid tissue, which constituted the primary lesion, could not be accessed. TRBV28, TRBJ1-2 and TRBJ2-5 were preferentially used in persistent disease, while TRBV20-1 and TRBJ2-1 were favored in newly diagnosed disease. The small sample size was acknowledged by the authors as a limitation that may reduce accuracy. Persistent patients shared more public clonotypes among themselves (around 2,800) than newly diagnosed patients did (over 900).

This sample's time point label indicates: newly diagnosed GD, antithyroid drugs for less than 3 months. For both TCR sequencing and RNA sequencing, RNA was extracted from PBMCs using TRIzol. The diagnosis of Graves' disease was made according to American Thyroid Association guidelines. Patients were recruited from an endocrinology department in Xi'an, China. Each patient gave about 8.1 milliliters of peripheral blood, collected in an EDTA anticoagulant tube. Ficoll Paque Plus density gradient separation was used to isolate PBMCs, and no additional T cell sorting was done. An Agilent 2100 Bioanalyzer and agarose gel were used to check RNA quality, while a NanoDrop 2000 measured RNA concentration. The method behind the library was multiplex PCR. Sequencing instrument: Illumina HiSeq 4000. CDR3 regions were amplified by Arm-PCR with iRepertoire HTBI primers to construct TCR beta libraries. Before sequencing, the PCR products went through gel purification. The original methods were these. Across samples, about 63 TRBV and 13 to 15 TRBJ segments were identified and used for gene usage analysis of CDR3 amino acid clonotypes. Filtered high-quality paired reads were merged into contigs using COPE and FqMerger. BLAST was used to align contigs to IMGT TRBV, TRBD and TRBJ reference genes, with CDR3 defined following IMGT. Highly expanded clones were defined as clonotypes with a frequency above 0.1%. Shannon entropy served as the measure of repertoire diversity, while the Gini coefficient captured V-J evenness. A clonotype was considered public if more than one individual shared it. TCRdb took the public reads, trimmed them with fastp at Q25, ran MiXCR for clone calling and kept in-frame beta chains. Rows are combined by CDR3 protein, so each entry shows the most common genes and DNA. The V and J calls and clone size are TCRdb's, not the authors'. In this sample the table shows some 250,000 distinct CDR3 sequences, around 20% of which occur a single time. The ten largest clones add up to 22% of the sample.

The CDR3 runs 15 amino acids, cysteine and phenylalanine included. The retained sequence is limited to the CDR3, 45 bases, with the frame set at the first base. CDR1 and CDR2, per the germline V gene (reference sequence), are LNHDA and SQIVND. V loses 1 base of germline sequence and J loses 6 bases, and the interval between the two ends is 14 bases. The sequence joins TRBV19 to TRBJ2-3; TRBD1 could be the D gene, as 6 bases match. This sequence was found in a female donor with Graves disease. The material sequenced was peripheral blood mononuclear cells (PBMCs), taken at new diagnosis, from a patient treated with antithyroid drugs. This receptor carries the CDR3 CASSIAAGVGDTQYF. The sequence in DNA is TGTGCCAGTAGTATAGCCGCAGGGGTAGGTGATACGCAGTATTTT.